This T cell receptor (beta chain) was captured in a study of blood T cell repertoires in COVID-19. Background on the study: PBMCs, B-cell-depleted T cells, or T cells provided the cDNA or gDNA that made up the material.

Per germline, CDR1 ENHRY and CDR2 SYGVKD. The CDR3 is made up of 16 amino acids. J was trimmed by 0 bases and V by 6 bases; bases with no gene match: 7. In the authors' workflow: It was from reference gene primer amplification that nucleated cell counts were estimated. Profiling relied on immunoSEQ multiplex PCR, and the TCRdb table lists in-frame clones only, not all of them. Clone size and V and J calls were adopted from that table, with D and trimming inferred from the DNA. The sample consists of around 43,000 clones, under 85% of them appearing once. Sequenced material: peripheral blood. This TCR derives from a woman aged 80 or older with acute or convalescent COVID-19. The chain recombines TRBV10-3 with TRBJ2-1; 8 bases are a match to TRBD2. The CDR3 DNA is TGTGCCATCAGGGGGAGCGGGGGCAGCTCCTACAATGAGCAGTTCTTC. Amino acids: CAIRGSGGSSYNEQFF.